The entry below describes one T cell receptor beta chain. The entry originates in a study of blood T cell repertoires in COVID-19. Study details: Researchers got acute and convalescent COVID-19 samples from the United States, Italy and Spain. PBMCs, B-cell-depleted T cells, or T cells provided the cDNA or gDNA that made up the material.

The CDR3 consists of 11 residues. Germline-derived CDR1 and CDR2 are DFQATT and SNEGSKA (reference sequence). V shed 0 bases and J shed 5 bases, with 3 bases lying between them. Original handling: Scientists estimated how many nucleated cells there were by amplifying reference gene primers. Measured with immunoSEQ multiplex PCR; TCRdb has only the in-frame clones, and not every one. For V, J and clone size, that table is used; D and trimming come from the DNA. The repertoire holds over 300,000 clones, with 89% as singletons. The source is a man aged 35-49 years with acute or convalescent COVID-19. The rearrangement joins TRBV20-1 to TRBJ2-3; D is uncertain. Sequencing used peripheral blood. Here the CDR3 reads CSARDRDTQYF. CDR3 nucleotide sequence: TGCAGTGCTAGAGATCGAGATACGCAGTATTTT.